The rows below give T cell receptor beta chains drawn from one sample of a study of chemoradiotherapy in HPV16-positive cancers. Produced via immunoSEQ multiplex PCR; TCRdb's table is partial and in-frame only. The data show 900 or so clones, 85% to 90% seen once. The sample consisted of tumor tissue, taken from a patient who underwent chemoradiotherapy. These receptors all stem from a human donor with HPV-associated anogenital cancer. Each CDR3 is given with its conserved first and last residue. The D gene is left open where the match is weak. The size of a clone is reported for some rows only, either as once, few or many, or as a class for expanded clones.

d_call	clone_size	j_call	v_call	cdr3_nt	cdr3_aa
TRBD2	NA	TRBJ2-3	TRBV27	TGTGCCAGCAGTTTATTGGCGGGGGGGATGGATACGCAGTATTTT	CASSLLAGGMDTQYF
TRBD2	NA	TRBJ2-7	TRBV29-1	TGCAGCGCGAGGGCTAGCGGGGATCCCGAGCAGTACTTC	CSARASGDPEQYF
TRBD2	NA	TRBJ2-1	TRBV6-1	TGTGCCAGCAGTCTAGCGGGAGCCTACAATGAGCAGTTCTTC	CASSLAGAYNEQFF
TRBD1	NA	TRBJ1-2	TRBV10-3	TGTGCCACCTCGACAGGGGCTAACTATGGCTACACCTTC	CATSTGANYGYTF
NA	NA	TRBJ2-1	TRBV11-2	TGTGCCAGCAGCTTTTCAGGCCCCGGGGATGAGCAGTTCTTC	CASSFSGPGDEQFF
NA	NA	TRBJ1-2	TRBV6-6	TGTGCCAGCAGCCCGGACGGGATCTATGGCTACACCTTC	CASSPDGIYGYTF
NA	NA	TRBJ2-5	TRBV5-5	TGTGCCAGCAGCTTGACCGGCGCCTTAGGGGAAGGGACCCAGTACTTC	CASSLTGALGEGTQYF
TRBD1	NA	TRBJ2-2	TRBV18	TGTGCCAGCTCACCTCCGGGACAGACCGGGGAGCTGTTTTTT	CASSPPGQTGELFF
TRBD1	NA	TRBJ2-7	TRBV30	TGTGCCTGGAGTGAAGGGACAGGGGGGGCCTACGAGCAGTACTTC	CAWSEGTGGAYEQYF
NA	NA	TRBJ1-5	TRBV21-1	TGTGCCAGCAGCAAACCGCTGGGGAGCAATCAGCCCCAGCATTTT	CASSKPLGSNQPQHF
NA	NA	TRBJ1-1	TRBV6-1	TGTGCCAGCAGTGACGGGGAGAAACGCGCTGAAGCTTTCTTT	CASSDGEKRAEAFF
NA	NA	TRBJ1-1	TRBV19	TGTGCCAGTAGTATCCAAAGCGGGACCACTGAAGCTTTCTTT	CASSIQSGTTEAFF
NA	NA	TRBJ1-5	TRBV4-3	TGCGCCAGCAGCCAAGAAAGGGGCCGAAATCAGCCCCAGCATTTT	CASSQERGRNQPQHF
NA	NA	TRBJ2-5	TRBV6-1	TGTGCCAGCAGTGTATCAGCCGGCGGCCAAGAGACCCAGTACTTC	CASSVSAGGQETQYF
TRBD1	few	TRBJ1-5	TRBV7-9	TGTGCCAGCAGCTTGACCGCAGGGGGCGATCAGCCCCAGCATTTT	CASSLTAGGDQPQHF
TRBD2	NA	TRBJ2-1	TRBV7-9	TGTGCCAGCAGCTTAGATCGGGACTATTTTCGGAATGAGCAGTTCTTC	CASSLDRDYFRNEQFF
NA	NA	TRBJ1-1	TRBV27	TGTGCCAGCAGTTCTCGCGCGACACCTAAAGCTTTCTTT	CASSSRATPKAFF
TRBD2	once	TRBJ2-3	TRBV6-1	TGTGCCAGCAGTGGGGAGCGGGAGTCTAGCACAGATACGCAGTATTTT	CASSGERESSTDTQYF
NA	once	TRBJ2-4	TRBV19	TGTGCCAGCAGATACAGGGAGAGCAAAAACATTCAGTACTTC	CASRYRESKNIQYF
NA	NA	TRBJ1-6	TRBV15	TGTGCCACCAGCAGGACCTCTAATTCACCCCTCCACTTT	CATSRTSNSPLHF
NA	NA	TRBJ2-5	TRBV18	TGTGCCAGCTCACCAGCAGTGAGAGAGACCCAGTACTTC	CASSPAVRETQYF
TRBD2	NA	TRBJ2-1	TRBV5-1	TGCGCCAGCAGCCCCCAGGGGGGTAGCGGGGGGTTGAATGAGCAGTTCTTC	CASSPQGGSGGLNEQFF
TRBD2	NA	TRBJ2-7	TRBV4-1	TGCGCCAGCAGCTTCCGTGGAGTAGCGGGTTTCTACGAGCAGTACTTC	CASSFRGVAGFYEQYF
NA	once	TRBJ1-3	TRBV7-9	TGTGCCAGCAGCTTAACATCAGGCTTGAGGGACACCATATATTTT	CASSLTSGLRDTIYF
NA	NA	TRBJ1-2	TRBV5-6	TGTGCCAGCACCCTGGACATTCCCAATGGCTACACCTTC	CASTLDIPNGYTF
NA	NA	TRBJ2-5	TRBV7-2	TGTGCCAGCAGCCCGCAGGTGAAGGAGACCCAGTACTTC	CASSPQVKETQYF
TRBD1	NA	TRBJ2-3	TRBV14	TGTGCCAGCAGCGTCACAGGGGGTGGAGATACGCAGTATTTT	CASSVTGGGDTQYF
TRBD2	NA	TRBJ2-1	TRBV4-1	TGCGCCAGCAGCCAAGAAACTAGCGGAGACAATGAGCAGTTCTTC	CASSQETSGDNEQFF
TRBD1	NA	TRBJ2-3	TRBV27	TGTGCCAGCAGCAGGGGACAGGCTAGAACGCAGTATTTT	CASSRGQARTQYF
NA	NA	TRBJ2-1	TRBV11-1	TGTGCCAGCAGCCCCGGGGTGCTCCCCTACAATGAGCAGTTCTTC	CASSPGVLPYNEQFF
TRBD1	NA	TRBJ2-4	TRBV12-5	TGTGCTAGTGGTCTCGGACAGGGCGCGAACATTCAGTACTTC	CASGLGQGANIQYF
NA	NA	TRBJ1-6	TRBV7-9	TGTGCCAGCAGCCGAGATAATTCACCCCTCCACTTT	CASSRDNSPLHF
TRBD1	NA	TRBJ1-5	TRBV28	TGTGCCAGCAGTTTAGTGTTAGGGACAGTGTATGGGCAGCCCCAGCATTTT	CASSLVLGTVYGQPQHF
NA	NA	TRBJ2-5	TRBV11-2	TGTGCCAGCAGCTCGGTTGAGACCCAGTACTTC	CASSSVETQYF
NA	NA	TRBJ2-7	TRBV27	TGTGCCAGCAGTTTATCGTTCCTCGCCTACGAGCAGTACTTC	CASSLSFLAYEQYF
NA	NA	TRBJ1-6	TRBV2	TGTGCCAGCAAGGATTGGGGGGAGAAGTCACCCCTCCACTTT	CASKDWGEKSPLHF
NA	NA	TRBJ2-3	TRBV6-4	TGTGCCAGCAGTGACTCGCGGGGAGGCACAGATACGCAGTATTTT	CASSDSRGGTDTQYF
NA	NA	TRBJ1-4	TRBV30	TGTGCCTGGAGTATGGGCATCCGGGGAAAACTGTTTTTT	CAWSMGIRGKLFF
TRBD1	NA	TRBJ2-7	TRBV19	TGTGCCAGTAGTATTCCAGGACAGGGGTACGAGCAGTACTTC	CASSIPGQGYEQYF
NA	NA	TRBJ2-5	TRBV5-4	TGTGCCAGCAGCTTTGGGGGGCGTCAAGAGACCCAGTACTTC	CASSFGGRQETQYF
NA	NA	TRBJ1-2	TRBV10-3	TGTGCCATCAGTGAGTCGTGGCAGGGCAGCGGCTACACCTTC	CAISESWQGSGYTF
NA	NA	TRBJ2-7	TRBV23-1	TGCGCCAGCACCCGACACTACTACGAGCAGTACTTC	CASTRHYYEQYF
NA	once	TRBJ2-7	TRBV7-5	TGTGCCAGCAGCCCCCCGGGCGGGGGCACCTACGAGCAGTACTTC	CASSPPGGGTYEQYF
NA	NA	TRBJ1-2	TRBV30	TGTGCCTCTCTTGCCTTTGGCCCGAACTTATATGGCTACACCTTC	CASLAFGPNLYGYTF
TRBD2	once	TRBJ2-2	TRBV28	TGTGCCAGCAGGGGCGGTTCGACTAGCGGGATGTTATCCGGGGAGCTGTTTTTT	CASRGGSTSGMLSGELFF
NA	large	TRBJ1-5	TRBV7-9	TGTGCCAGCAGCTCAACAGGGAGCGGCAATCAGCCCCAGCATTTT	CASSSTGSGNQPQHF
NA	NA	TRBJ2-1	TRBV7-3	TGTGCCAGCAGCTCGGGTAATAGAGGCGATGAGCAGTTCTTC	CASSSGNRGDEQFF
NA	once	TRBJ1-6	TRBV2	TGTGCCAGCATGGGGGACTTAGGGGTAGTTGCCTATAATTCACCCCTCCACTTT	CASMGDLGVVAYNSPLHF
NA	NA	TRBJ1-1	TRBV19	TGTGCCAGTAGATTTGGGAACAGGGAGGAAGCTTTCTTT	CASRFGNREEAFF
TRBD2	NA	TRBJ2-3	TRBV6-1	TGTGCCAGCAGTGAGATACCGGGGGGGCCCGCAGATACGCAGTATTTT	CASSEIPGGPADTQYF
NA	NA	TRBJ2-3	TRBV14	TGTGCCAGCAGCCAAGAACAGGAGACAGATACGCAGTATTTT	CASSQEQETDTQYF
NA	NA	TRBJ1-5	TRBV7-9	TGTGCCAGCAGCCTTACGAGGCCGGGCAATCAGCCCCAGCATTTT	CASSLTRPGNQPQHF
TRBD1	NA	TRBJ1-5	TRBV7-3	TGTGCCAGCAGCACCCAAGGCGGGACAGGGATTTCCCGTAGCAATCAGCCCCAGCATTTT	CASSTQGGTGISRSNQPQHF
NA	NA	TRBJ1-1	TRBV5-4	TGTGCCAGCAGCTTGGGGTTAATGAACACTGAAGCTTTCTTT	CASSLGLMNTEAFF